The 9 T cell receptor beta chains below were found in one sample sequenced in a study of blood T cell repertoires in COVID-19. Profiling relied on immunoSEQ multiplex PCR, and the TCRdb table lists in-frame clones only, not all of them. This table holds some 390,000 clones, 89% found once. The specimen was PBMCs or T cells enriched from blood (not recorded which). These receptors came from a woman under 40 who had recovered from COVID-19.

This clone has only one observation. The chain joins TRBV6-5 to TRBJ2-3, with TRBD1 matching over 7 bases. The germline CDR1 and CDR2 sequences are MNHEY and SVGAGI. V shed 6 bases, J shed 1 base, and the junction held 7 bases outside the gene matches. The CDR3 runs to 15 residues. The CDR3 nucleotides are TGTGCCAGCAGGACCCGGGACAGAGGCACAGATACGCAGTATTTT. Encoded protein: CASRTRDRGTDTQYF.

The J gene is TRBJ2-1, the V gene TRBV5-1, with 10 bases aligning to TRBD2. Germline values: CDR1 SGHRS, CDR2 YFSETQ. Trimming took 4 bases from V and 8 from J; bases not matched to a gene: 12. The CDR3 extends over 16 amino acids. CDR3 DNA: TGCGCCAGCAGCAAATGGGAAAGCGGGGGGGCCGATGAGCAGTTCTTC. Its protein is CASSKWESGGADEQFF.

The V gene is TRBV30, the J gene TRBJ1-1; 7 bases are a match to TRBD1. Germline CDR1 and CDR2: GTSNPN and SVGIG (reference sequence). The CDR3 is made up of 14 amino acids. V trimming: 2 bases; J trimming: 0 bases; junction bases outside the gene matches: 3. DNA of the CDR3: TGTGCCTGGAGTCAGGGGGATCTGAACACTGAAGCTTTCTTT. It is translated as CAWSQGDLNTEAFF.

For the CDR3, the DNA is TGCGCCAGCAGCTCCCTCTCGACAGAAAAAGAGACCCAGTACTTC. Amino acids: CASSSLSTEKETQYF. The V call is TRBV5-1, the J call TRBJ2-5; maybe TRBD1 (5 bases). Germline lookup yields CDR1 SGHRS and CDR2 YFSETQ. Trimming pared 3 bases from V and 3 bases from J, leaving 15 bases between. The CDR3 runs 15 residues.

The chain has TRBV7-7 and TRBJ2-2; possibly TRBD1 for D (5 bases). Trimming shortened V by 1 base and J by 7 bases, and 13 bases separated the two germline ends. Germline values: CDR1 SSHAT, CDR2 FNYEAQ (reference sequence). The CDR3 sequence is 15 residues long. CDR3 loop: CASSLGQSWSGELFF. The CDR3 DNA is TGTGCCAGCAGCTTAGGACAGAGTTGGAGCGGGGAGCTGTTTTTT.

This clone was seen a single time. The CDR3 DNA follows: TGCGCCAGCAGCATGGACGGGGGTACGCAGTATTTT. This gives the protein CASSMDGGTQYF. The chain has TRBV5-1 and TRBJ2-3; possible D gene TRBD2, 6 bases. The CDR3 is made up of 12 amino acids. The V gene's germline CDR1 is SGHRS and CDR2 YFSETQ. Trimming removed 4 bases from V and 8 bases from J, with 11 bases in between.

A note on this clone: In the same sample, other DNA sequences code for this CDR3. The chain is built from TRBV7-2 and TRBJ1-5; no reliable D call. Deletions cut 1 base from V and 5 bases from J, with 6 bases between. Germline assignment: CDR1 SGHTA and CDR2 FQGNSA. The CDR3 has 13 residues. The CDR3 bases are TGTGCCAGCAGCTTAGGGGGAGATCAGCCCCAGCATTTT. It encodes CASSLGGDQPQHF.

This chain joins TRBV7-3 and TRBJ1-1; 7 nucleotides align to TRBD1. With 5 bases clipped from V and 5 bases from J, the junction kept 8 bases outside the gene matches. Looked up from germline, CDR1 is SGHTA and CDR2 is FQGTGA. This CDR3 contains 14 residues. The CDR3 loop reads CASSPSGGRTEAFF. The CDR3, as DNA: TGTGCCAGCAGCCCCTCAGGGGGGCGAACTGAAGCTTTCTTT.

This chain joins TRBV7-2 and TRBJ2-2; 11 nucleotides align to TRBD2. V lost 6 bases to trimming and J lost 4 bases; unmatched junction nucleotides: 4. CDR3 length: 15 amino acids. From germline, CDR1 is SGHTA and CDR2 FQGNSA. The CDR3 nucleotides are TGTGCCAGCAGTCTAGCGGGGGGAGGCACCGGGGAGCTGTTTTTT. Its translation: CASSLAGGGTGELFF.